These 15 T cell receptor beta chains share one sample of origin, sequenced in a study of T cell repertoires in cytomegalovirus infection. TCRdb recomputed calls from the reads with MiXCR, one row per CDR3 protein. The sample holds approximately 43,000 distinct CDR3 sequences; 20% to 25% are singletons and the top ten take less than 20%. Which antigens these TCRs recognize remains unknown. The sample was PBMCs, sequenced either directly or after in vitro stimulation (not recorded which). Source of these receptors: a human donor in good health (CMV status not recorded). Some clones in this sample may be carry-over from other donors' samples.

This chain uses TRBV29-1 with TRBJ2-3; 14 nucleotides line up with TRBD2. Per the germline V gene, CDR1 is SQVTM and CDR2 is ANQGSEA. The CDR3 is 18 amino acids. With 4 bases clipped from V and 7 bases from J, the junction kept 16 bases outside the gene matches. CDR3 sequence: CSVAGTSGRGVTQNTQYF. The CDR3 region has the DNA TGCAGCGTTGCCGGGACTAGCGGGAGAGGGGTCACACAAAATACGCAGTATTTT.

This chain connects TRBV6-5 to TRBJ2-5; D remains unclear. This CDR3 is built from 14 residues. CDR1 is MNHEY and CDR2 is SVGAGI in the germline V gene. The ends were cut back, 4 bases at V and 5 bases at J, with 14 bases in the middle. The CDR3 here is CASSWGRALETQYF. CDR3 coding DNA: TGTGCCAGCAGTTGGGGAAGGGCCTTGGAGACCCAGTACTTC.

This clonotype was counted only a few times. The CDR3 loop reads CASSPEAGGPSKFF. CDR3 DNA sequence: TGTGCCAGCTCGCCGGAGGCGGGAGGGCCCTCGAAGTTCTTC. The gene calls are TRBV6-1 and TRBJ2-1; 9 bases line up with TRBD2. Trimming cost V 8 bases and J 14 bases; bases outside gene matches: 16. Germline V gives CDR1 MNHNS, CDR2 SASEGT. The CDR3 runs 14 residues.

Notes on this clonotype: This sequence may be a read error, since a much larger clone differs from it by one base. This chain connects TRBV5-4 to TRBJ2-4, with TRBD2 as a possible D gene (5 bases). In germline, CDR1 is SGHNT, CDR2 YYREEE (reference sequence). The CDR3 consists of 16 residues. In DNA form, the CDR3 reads TGTGCCAGCAGCTTGGCCGGGGATCTAGCCAAAAACATTCAGCACTTC. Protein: CASSLAGDLAKNIQHF.

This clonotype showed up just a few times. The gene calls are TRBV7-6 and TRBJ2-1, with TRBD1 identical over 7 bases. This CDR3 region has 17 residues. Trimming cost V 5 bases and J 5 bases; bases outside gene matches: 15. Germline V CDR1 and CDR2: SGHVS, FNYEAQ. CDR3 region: CASSRRLAQGRNNEQFF. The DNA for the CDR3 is TGTGCCAGCAGCCGGCGGCTAGCACAGGGGCGAAACAATGAGCAGTTCTTC.

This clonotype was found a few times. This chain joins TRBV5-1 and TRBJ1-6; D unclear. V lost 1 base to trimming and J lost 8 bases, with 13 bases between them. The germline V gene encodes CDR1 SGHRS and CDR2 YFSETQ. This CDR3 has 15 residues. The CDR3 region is CASSLRPSLDSPLHF. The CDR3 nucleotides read TGCGCCAGCAGCTTGCGGCCGTCTCTAGATTCACCCCTCCACTTT. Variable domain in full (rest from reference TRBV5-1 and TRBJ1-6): KAGVTQTPRYLIKTRGQQVTLSCSPISGHRSVSWYQQTPGQGLQFLFEYFSETQRNKGNFPGRFSGRQFSNSRSEMNVSTLELGDSALYLCASSLRPSLDSPLHFGNGTRLTVT.

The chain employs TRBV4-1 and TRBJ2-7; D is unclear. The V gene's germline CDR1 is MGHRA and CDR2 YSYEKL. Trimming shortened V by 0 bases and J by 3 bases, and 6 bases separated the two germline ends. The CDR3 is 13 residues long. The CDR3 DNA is TGCGCCAGCAGCCAAGACCCTAACTACGAGCAGTACTTC. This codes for CASSQDPNYEQYF.

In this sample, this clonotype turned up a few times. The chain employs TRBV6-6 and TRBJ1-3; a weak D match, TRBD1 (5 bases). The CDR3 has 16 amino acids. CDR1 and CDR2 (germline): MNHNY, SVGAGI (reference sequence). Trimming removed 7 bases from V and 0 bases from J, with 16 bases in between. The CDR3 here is CASTTYPGSSGNTIYF. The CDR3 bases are TGTGCCAGCACCACATACCCAGGGAGCTCTGGAAACACCATATATTTT.

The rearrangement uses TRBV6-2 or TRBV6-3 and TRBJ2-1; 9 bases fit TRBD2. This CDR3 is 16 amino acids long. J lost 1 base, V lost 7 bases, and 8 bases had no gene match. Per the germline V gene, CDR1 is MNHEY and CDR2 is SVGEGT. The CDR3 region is CASTLSGSPSYNEQFF. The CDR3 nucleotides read TGTGCCAGCACCCTTAGCGGGAGCCCGTCCTACAATGAGCAGTTCTTC.

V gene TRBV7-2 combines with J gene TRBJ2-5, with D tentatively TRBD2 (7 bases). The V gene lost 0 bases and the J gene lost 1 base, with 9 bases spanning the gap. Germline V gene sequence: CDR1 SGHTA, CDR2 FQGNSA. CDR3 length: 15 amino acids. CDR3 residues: CASSLARGAQETQYF. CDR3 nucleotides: TGTGCCAGCAGCTTAGCCCGGGGGGCCCAAGAGACCCAGTACTTC.

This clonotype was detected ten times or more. Written as DNA, the CDR3 is TGTGCCAGCAGTTACTCGGCTGGGGGAGGGGGTGAGCAGTTCTTC. Protein: CASSYSAGGGGEQFF. The rearrangement joins TRBV6-5 to TRBJ2-1; tentative D call: TRBD2 (7 bases). Trimming removed 0 bases at V and 9 bases at J, with 15 bases between. Germline lookup yields CDR1 MNHEY and CDR2 SVGAGI. The CDR3 is 15 residues long.

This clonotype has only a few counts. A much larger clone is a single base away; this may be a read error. CDR3 DNA: TGTGCCAGCCAGGGGGACAATGAGCAGTTCTTC. Translation gives CASQGDNEQFF. The chain joins TRBV25-1 to TRBJ2-1; 7 bases are shared with TRBD1. The CDR3 length is 11 residues. Germline lookup yields CDR1 MGHDK and CDR2 SYGVNS. V was clipped by 8 bases and J by 5 bases; unmatched bases: 0.

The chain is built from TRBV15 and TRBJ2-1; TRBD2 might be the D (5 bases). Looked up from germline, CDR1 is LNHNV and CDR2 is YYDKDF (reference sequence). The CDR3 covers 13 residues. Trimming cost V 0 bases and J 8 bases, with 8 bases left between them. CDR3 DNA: TGTGCCACCAGCAGAGATGCGGAGGATGAGCAGTTCTTC. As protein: CATSRDAEDEQFF.

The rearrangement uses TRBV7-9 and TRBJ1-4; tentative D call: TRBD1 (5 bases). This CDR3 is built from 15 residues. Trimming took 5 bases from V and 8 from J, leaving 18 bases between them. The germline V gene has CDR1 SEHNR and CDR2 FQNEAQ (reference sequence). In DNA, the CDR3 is TGTGCCAGCAGCCTATCAGGGCCTTCGGTAGAAAAACTGTTTTTT. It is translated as CASSLSGPSVEKLFF.

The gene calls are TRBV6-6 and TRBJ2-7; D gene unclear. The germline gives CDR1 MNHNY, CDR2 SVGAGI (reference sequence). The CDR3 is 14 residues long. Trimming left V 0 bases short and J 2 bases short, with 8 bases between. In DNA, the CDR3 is TGTGCCAGCAGTTACTCAACGAGAGCCTACGAGCAGTACTTC. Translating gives CASSYSTRAYEQYF.